The 17 T cell receptor beta chains in this list originate from one sample, sequenced in a study of cytomegalovirus exposure and HLA in healthy donors. The PCR made use of 60 Vbeta and 13 Jbeta primers. TCRdb keeps only in-frame clones here, not all; method: immunoSEQ multiplex PCR. The data hold 130,000 to 150,000 clones, with roughly 76% observed a single time. What was sequenced was PBMCs. Receptors originate from a man between 18 and 35 years old in good health and CMV-seronegative.

The rearrangement joins TRBV6-5 to TRBJ2-5; 7 positions agree with TRBD1. Gene TRBJ2-7 matches the end of the DNA better, so the J call may be wrong. The length of the CDR3 is 13 residues. CDR1 and CDR2 from the germline V gene are MNHEY and SVGAGI. The CDR3 protein is CASSYGDRSEQYF. The CDR3 bases are TGTGCCAGCAGTTACGGGGACAGATCCGAGCAGTACTTC.

V usage is TRBV27 and J usage is TRBJ1-2; 8 bases line up with TRBD1. This CDR3 has 15 amino acids. The J segment lost 8 bases and the V segment lost 4 bases, leaving 12 bases of the junction unmatched. Germline V CDR1 and CDR2: MNHEY, SMNVEV (reference sequence). The CDR3 bases are TGTGCCAGCAGTTCCTCAGTCGCGACAGGGGTGGGCTACACCTTC. Translating gives CASSSSVATGVGYTF.

The chain joins TRBV9 to TRBJ1-1, with TRBD1 matching over 8 bases. J gave up 4 bases and V 2 bases, and 4 bases lay outside the gene matches. There are 14 residues in the CDR3. Germline V CDR1 and CDR2: SGDLS, YYNGEE. The CDR3: CASSVVTGGTEAFF. The CDR3 region has the DNA TGTGCCAGCAGCGTCGTTACAGGGGGCACTGAAGCTTTCTTT.

The rearrangement joins TRBV7-9 to TRBJ2-1; 15 positions agree with TRBD2. V shed 4 bases, J shed 8 bases, and the junction held 9 bases outside the gene matches. This CDR3 has 17 residues. Germline assignment: CDR1 SEHNR and CDR2 FQNEAQ (reference sequence). CDR3 in amino acids: CASSWEGLAGGPDEQFF. DNA of the CDR3: TGTGCCAGCAGCTGGGAGGGACTAGCGGGAGGTCCTGATGAGCAGTTCTTC.

This chain links TRBV19 with TRBJ1-4; D call uncertain. Germline CDR1 is LNHDA and CDR2 is SQIVND (reference sequence). V was shortened by 6 bases and J by 8 bases, with 19 bases between the two germline ends. CDR3 size: 15 residues. This CDR3 reads CASSQLGGSGEKLFF. CDR3 sequence (DNA): TGTGCCAGTAGCCAACTTGGCGGTTCGGGAGAAAAACTGTTTTTT.

The chain carries TRBV29-1 and TRBJ2-7, with 8 bases that match TRBD2. Germline assignment: CDR1 SQVTM and CDR2 ANQGSEA. V was clipped by 6 bases and J by 7 bases; unmatched bases: 14. The CDR3 has 14 residues. The CDR3 nucleotides are TGCAGCGTCTCGGGCGGGAGGTCCTCGTTAGAGCAGTACTTC. It encodes CSVSGGRSSLEQYF.

This clone was recorded once. This chain connects TRBV2 to TRBJ2-7; 7 bases match TRBD2. The CDR3 covers 20 residues. With V trimmed by 6 bases and J by 2 bases, 25 bases remained unmatched. Germline-derived CDR1 and CDR2 are SNHLY and FYNNEI. The CDR3 DNA is TGTGCCAGCAGATATTTGGGGGGGGGTATAGGTCAGATCTTAACCTACGAGCAGTACTTC. This sequence encodes CASRYLGGGIGQILTYEQYF.

This sequence joins TRBV21-1 and TRBJ1-4; the D call of TRBD1 is as the table states it, not checked on the DNA. TRBV21-1 is tagged as a pseudogene. CDR3 length equals 16 residues. The CDR3 reads CASSRPSTGMAEKLFF. The CDR3 DNA follows: TGTGCCAGCAGCAGACCTTCGACAGGGATGGCTGAAAAACTGTTTTTT.

Only one count was recorded for this clone. The V and J genes are TRBV25-1 and TRBJ1-1, with TRBD1 matching over 9 bases. The CDR3 has 14 residues. V was clipped by 5 bases and J by 4 bases; unmatched bases: 5. Germline values: CDR1 MGHDK, CDR2 SYGVNS. CDR3 coding DNA: TGTGCCAGCAGTTCTCTGACAGGGGGCACTGAAGCTTTCTTT. Its translation: CASSSLTGGTEAFF.

In regard to this clone: This CDR3 is also generated by other DNA sequences in the sample. This chain joins TRBV27 and TRBJ2-7, with a weak D call TRBD1 (6 bases). V dropped 3 bases and J dropped 1 base, with 7 bases sitting between them. CDR3 size: 13 residues. Per the germline V gene, CDR1 is MNHEY and CDR2 is SMNVEV (reference sequence). The CDR3 DNA follows: TGTGCCAGCAGTTTGACAGGTTCCTACGAGCAGTACTTC. Protein sequence: CASSLTGSYEQYF.

This clone was seen a single time. The genes are TRBV5-1 and TRBJ2-7; the D gene is possibly TRBD2 (5 bases). V was clipped by 0 bases and J by 6 bases, with 19 bases between them. There are 16 residues in the CDR3. Germline V lookup: CDR1 SGHRS, CDR2 YFSETQ. The CDR3 reads CASSLVPRREGSEQYF. The CDR3 coding sequence is TGCGCCAGCAGCTTGGTACCGCGGCGAGAGGGAAGCGAGCAGTACTTC.

The chain is built from TRBV5-1 and TRBJ2-5, with TRBD1 matching 11 bases. The J call may not be correct, given that the DNA end is closer to TRBJ2-7. The CDR3 runs 15 residues. The germline V gene encodes CDR1 SGHRS and CDR2 YFSETQ. The CDR3 bases are TGCGCCAGCAGCTTGGCGGGACAGGGGGCCTACGAGCAGTACTTC. Amino acid sequence: CASSLAGQGAYEQYF.

This clone showed up just a few times. This sequence joins TRBV4-2 and TRBJ2-1; TRBD2 matches at 7 bases. V lost 1 base and J lost 8; bases outside the gene matches: 8. The V gene's germline CDR1 is LGHNA and CDR2 YNFKEQ. This CDR3 has 15 residues. The CDR3 here is CASSQGIGRGYEQFF. The CDR3 coding sequence is TGTGCCAGCAGCCAAGGAATAGGGCGGGGGTATGAGCAGTTCTTC.

J is TRBJ1-4 and V is TRBV5-4; D possibly corresponds to TRBD1 (6 bases). Germline V gene lookup returns CDR1 SGHNT and CDR2 YYREEE (reference sequence). Trimming took off 0 bases at V and 4 bases at J, with 10 bases between the two ends. The CDR3 runs 15 residues. In DNA, the CDR3 is TGTGCCAGCAGCTTGGTGGGGGCAGTTAATGAAAAACTGTTTTTT. It encodes CASSLVGAVNEKLFF.

The chain joins TRBV4-2 to TRBJ2-3; D is undetermined. In germline, CDR1 is LGHNA, CDR2 YNFKEQ. The CDR3 contains 18 residues. V was shortened by 4 bases and J by 2 bases, with 22 bases between the two germline ends. The CDR3 nucleotides are TGTGCCAGCAGCCCCCTAAAGCCAGGCGTACAGTACACAGATACGCAGTATTTT. Amino acid sequence: CASSPLKPGVQYTDTQYF.

Comment on this clone: Compared with germline, one end of the junction differs, possibly owing to a read error. V usage is TRBV7-3 and J usage is TRBJ2-4, with 8 bases matching TRBD1. Per the germline V gene, CDR1 is SGHTA and CDR2 is FQGTGA. This CDR3 is built from 14 residues. Here the CDR3 DNA reads TGTGCCAGCAGCCTAACAGGGGGCAAAAACATTCAGTACTTC. This translates into CASSLTGGKNIQYF.

The V gene is TRBV7-9, the J gene TRBJ1-3, with 8 bases matching TRBD1. Germline V gene data show CDR1 as SEHNR and CDR2 as FQNEAQ (reference sequence). This CDR3 region has 17 residues. After removal of 0 bases from V and 2 bases from J, the junction contained 6 bases not matched to a gene. The CDR3 loop reads CASSLAYRGETGNTIYF. The CDR3 DNA sequence: TGTGCCAGCAGCTTAGCCTACAGGGGGGAGACTGGAAACACCATATATTTT.